The 9 T cell receptor beta chains below all came from one sample that was sequenced in a study of T cell responses to AZD1222 COVID-19 vaccine. The repertoire was sequenced with immunoSEQ multiplex PCR; TCRdb's copy has only in-frame clones and lacks some. Of fewer than 90,000 clones listed, about 88% were seen once; the top ten hold 6% to 7.5%. The sequencing here drew on peripheral blood, taken 28 days after the second AZD1222 dose. The receptors here all came from an adult who received the AZD1222 COVID-19 vaccine.

The rearrangement joins TRBV20-1 to TRBJ2-7, with 7 bases lining up with TRBD2. From germline, CDR1 is DFQATT and CDR2 SNEGSKA (reference sequence). The CDR3 spans 14 residues. Trimming cost V 3 bases and J 0 bases; bases outside gene matches: 5. This CDR3 is CSASRSGISYEQYF. The CDR3 DNA reads TGCAGTGCTAGTCGAAGCGGGATCTCCTACGAGCAGTACTTC.

The genes are TRBV11-2 and TRBJ2-7; D may be TRBD1 (6 bases). The CDR3 extends over 14 amino acids. V lost 0 bases and J lost 0, with 6 bases in between. Germline V CDR1 and CDR2: SGHAT, FQNNGV. CDR3 bases: TGTGCCAGCAGCTTAGAGACAGGCTCCTACGAGCAGTACTTC. Translation gives CASSLETGSYEQYF.

The V and J genes are TRBV13 and TRBJ2-7, with D possibly TRBD1 on 6 matching bases. This CDR3 spans 14 amino acids. CDR1 is PRHDT and CDR2 is FYEKMQ in the germline V gene (reference sequence). V lost 5 bases to trimming and J lost 3 bases, with 14 bases between them. The CDR3 DNA is TGTGCCAGCAGCACAGGGTTGGTGGTCTACGAGCAGTACTTC. It translates to CASSTGLVVYEQYF. The whole variable domain, remainder taken from reference TRBV13 and TRBJ2-7, is AAGVIQSPRHLIKEKRETATLKCYPIPRHDTVYWYQQGPGQDPQFLISFYEKMQSDKGSIPDRFSAQQFSDYHSELNMSSLELGDSALYFCASSTGLVVYEQYFGPGTRLTVT.

The rearrangement joins TRBV16 to TRBJ1-5; 9 positions agree with TRBD1. V was clipped by 4 bases and J by 1 base; unmatched bases: 11. The CDR3 loop spans 18 amino acids. The germline CDR1 and CDR2 sequences are KGHSY and FQNENV. The CDR3 loop is CASSRLQGAFDSNQPQHF. The CDR3 DNA sequence: TGTGCCAGCAGCCGATTACAGGGGGCTTTTGACAGCAATCAGCCCCAGCATTTT.

The chain employs TRBV11-2 and TRBJ2-7, with D tentatively TRBD2 (7 bases). The V gene's germline CDR1 is SGHAT and CDR2 FQNNGV. The V gene lost 5 bases and the J gene lost 5 bases, with 13 bases spanning the gap. This CDR3 has 13 residues. The CDR3 loop reads CASSPPGGHEQYF. DNA for the CDR3: TGTGCCAGCAGCCCCCCGGGGGGCCACGAGCAGTACTTC.

The chain couples TRBV4-2 to TRBJ2-3; 11 bases are a match to TRBD2. CDR1 is LGHNA, CDR2 YNFKEQ, per germline. There are 15 residues in the CDR3. Unmatched junction bases numbered 6, after V lost 5 bases and J lost 5 bases. CDR3 loop: CASSDSGRGGDTQYF. The CDR3 nucleotides are TGTGCCAGCAGCGATAGCGGGAGGGGGGGAGATACGCAGTATTTT.

The V gene is TRBV27, the J gene TRBJ1-2; D might be TRBD1 (6 bases). Germline V gene lookup returns CDR1 MNHEY and CDR2 SMNVEV (reference sequence). Trimming shortened V by 0 bases and J by 4 bases, and 15 bases separated the two germline ends. This CDR3 is 16 amino acids long. The CDR3 DNA follows: TGTGCCAGCAGTTTATCCAGGGGCACCCCTTTCTATGGCTACACCTTC. Protein: CASSLSRGTPFYGYTF.

This chain joins TRBV2 and TRBJ2-6; D gene ambiguous. V dropped 6 bases and J dropped 1 base, with 16 bases sitting between them. The V gene's germline CDR1 is SNHLY and CDR2 FYNNEI. The CDR3 runs 17 residues. CDR3 in DNA: TGTGCCAGCAGCCTAACCGGGCCCACTTCTGGGGCCAACGTCCTGACTTTC. This gives the protein CASSLTGPTSGANVLTF.

The chain uses TRBV4-2 and TRBJ1-4; D perhaps matches TRBD1 (5 bases). Germline-derived CDR1 and CDR2 are LGHNA and YNFKEQ. Trimming left V 4 bases short and J 4 bases short, with 22 bases between. The CDR3 is 18 residues long. The CDR3 DNA reads TGTGCCAGCAGCCCCGGGACCGCGCTCTCCTTTTATAATGAAAAACTGTTTTTT. Protein: CASSPGTALSFYNEKLFF.